A selection of T cell receptor beta chains follows, all from one sample in a study of T-cell memory formation after mild COVID-19. MiXCR was run by TCRdb on the 5' RACE reads, yielding one entry per CDR3 protein. Of around 320,000 distinct CDR3 sequences in the sample, approximately 29% were seen once. The specimen was PBMCs or a T cell subset sorted from them (not recorded which). Receptors were obtained from an adult woman who had mild COVID-19 (a few samples of this study predate the infection). Cell type and time point are not known. CDR3s include the opening cysteine and the closing phenylalanine or tryptophan. A D gene is named only where the DNA matches it firmly. Only some rows state a clone size, as once, few, many or a class for expanded clones.

abundance: -; v_gene: TRBV7-3; d_gene: -; j_gene: TRBJ2-1; CDR3nt: TGTGCCAGCAGCTTAAGGCCGGGACCCGCGGCGCTCAATGAGCAGTTCTTC; CDR3aa: CASSLRPGPAALNEQFF
abundance: -; v_gene: TRBV4-1; d_gene: TRBD2; j_gene: TRBJ2-1; CDR3nt: TGCGCCAGCAGCTCGCACTCTAGCGGGAGTTACAATGAGCAGTTCTTC; CDR3aa: CASSSHSSGSYNEQFF
abundance: -; v_gene: TRBV24-1; d_gene: TRBD1; j_gene: TRBJ1-5; CDR3nt: TGTGCCACCAGTGAGAACTGGACAGGTAGGTATCAGCCCCAGCATTTT; CDR3aa: CATSENWTGRYQPQHF
abundance: -; v_gene: TRBV7-6; d_gene: TRBD1; j_gene: TRBJ1-1; CDR3nt: TGTGCCAGCAGCTCACCGGGACAGGGGGCTGGAGCTTTCTTT; CDR3aa: CASSSPGQGAGAFF
abundance: -; v_gene: TRBV20-1; d_gene: -; j_gene: TRBJ2-7; CDR3nt: TGCAGTGCGAGTCCAGACCCCTCCTACGAGCAGTACTTC; CDR3aa: CSASPDPSYEQYF
abundance: few; v_gene: TRBV5-1; d_gene: -; j_gene: TRBJ2-3; CDR3nt: TGCGCCAGCAGCTTGGCCGTGAGCTACACAGATACGCAGTATTTT; CDR3aa: CASSLAVSYTDTQYF
abundance: -; v_gene: TRBV7-8; d_gene: TRBD1; j_gene: TRBJ2-3; CDR3nt: TGTGCCAGCAGCCCGACTCAGGGGGGCACAGATACGCAGTATTTT; CDR3aa: CASSPTQGGTDTQYF
abundance: -; v_gene: TRBV20-1; d_gene: TRBD2; j_gene: TRBJ2-1; CDR3nt: TGCAGTGCTAGCCCGCCACTAGCGGGGGGTCAAATTACGGGTGAGCAGTTCTTC; CDR3aa: CSASPPLAGGQITGEQFF
abundance: -; v_gene: TRBV19; d_gene: -; j_gene: TRBJ1-1; CDR3nt: TGTGCCAGTAGGAGGGTTTTGGACACTGAAGCTTTCTTT; CDR3aa: CASRRVLDTEAFF
abundance: -; v_gene: TRBV20-1; d_gene: -; j_gene: TRBJ2-5; CDR3nt: TGCAGTGCTGACCCTCGACCTGAGGAGACCCAGTACTTC; CDR3aa: CSADPRPEETQYF
abundance: few; v_gene: TRBV7-8; d_gene: TRBD2; j_gene: TRBJ2-3; CDR3nt: TGTGCCAGCAGCTTAGAAGTGACTAGCGGGCCTTTCAGCACAGATACGCAGTATTTT; CDR3aa: CASSLEVTSGPFSTDTQYF
abundance: -; v_gene: TRBV3-1; d_gene: -; j_gene: TRBJ1-2; CDR3nt: TGTGCCAGCAGCCAAACAGGTAGCGGCTACACCTTC; CDR3aa: CASSQTGSGYTF
abundance: -; v_gene: TRBV12-3/TRBV12-4; d_gene: -; j_gene: TRBJ2-4; CDR3nt: TGTGCCAGCAGTCCCCCACAGGATTCTGGGGTAGCCAAAAACATTCAGTACTTC; CDR3aa: CASSPPQDSGVAKNIQYF
abundance: -; v_gene: TRBV20-1; d_gene: -; j_gene: TRBJ1-2; CDR3nt: TGCAGTGCTGCAGGGGACTATGGCTACACCTTC; CDR3aa: CSAAGDYGYTF
abundance: few; v_gene: TRBV12-3/TRBV12-4; d_gene: -; j_gene: TRBJ2-3; CDR3nt: TGTGCCAGCTCTAAAAAGGGGGGAAGGGGGACCACAGATACGCAGTATTTT; CDR3aa: CASSKKGGRGTTDTQYF
abundance: -; v_gene: TRBV11-2; d_gene: -; j_gene: TRBJ1-2; CDR3nt: TGTGCCAGCAGCTTAGACTCAGGGTCCCGCTATGGCTACACCTTC; CDR3aa: CASSLDSGSRYGYTF
abundance: -; v_gene: TRBV7-9; d_gene: -; j_gene: TRBJ1-1; CDR3nt: TGTGCCAGCAGCTTACCGGACACTGAAGCTTTCTTT; CDR3aa: CASSLPDTEAFF
abundance: -; v_gene: TRBV21-1; d_gene: -; j_gene: TRBJ2-7; CDR3nt: TGTGCCAGCAGCAAAGATGGGGGCATTGCGTCCTACGAGCAGTACTTC; CDR3aa: CASSKDGGIASYEQYF
abundance: -; v_gene: TRBV24-1; d_gene: -; j_gene: TRBJ2-5; CDR3nt: TGTGCCACCAGTGATTTAAAAGGGGTGGCAGAGACCCAGTACTTC; CDR3aa: CATSDLKGVAETQYF
abundance: -; v_gene: TRBV4-2; d_gene: -; j_gene: TRBJ2-4; CDR3nt: TGTGCCAGCAGCCAATCCCGGGACGCCTTAAACATTCAGTACTTC; CDR3aa: CASSQSRDALNIQYF
abundance: -; v_gene: TRBV20-1; d_gene: TRBD1; j_gene: TRBJ2-5; CDR3nt: TGCAGCGCCAACAGGGGTCAAGAGACCCAGTACTTC; CDR3aa: CSANRGQETQYF
abundance: -; v_gene: TRBV3-1; d_gene: -; j_gene: TRBJ1-2; CDR3nt: TGTGCCAGCAGCCCAATCAGTAGCTATGGCTACACCTTC; CDR3aa: CASSPISSYGYTF
abundance: few; v_gene: TRBV7-3; d_gene: -; j_gene: TRBJ2-2; CDR3nt: TGTGCCAGCAGCTCGGACCACACCGGGGAGCTGTTTTTT; CDR3aa: CASSSDHTGELFF
abundance: few; v_gene: TRBV12-3/TRBV12-4; d_gene: -; j_gene: TRBJ2-1; CDR3nt: TGTGCCAGCAGTGGCCGGACGGAGAAGCAGTTCTTC; CDR3aa: CASSGRTEKQFF
abundance: -; v_gene: TRBV12-3/TRBV12-4; d_gene: TRBD2; j_gene: TRBJ2-7; CDR3nt: TGTGCCAGCAGTCGGACTAGCGGGAGGCGCTACGAGCAGTACTTC; CDR3aa: CASSRTSGRRYEQYF
abundance: few; v_gene: TRBV7-3; d_gene: TRBD2; j_gene: TRBJ2-1; CDR3nt: TGTGCCAGCAGCTTAACAAGAGCGGGGGGGCCTAGGGAGCAGTTCTTC; CDR3aa: CASSLTRAGGPREQFF
abundance: few; v_gene: TRBV18; d_gene: -; j_gene: TRBJ2-7; CDR3nt: TGTGCCAGCTCACCAGTGGCAGCACCGCTCGGCGAGCAGTACTTC; CDR3aa: CASSPVAAPLGEQYF
abundance: few; v_gene: TRBV5-1; d_gene: TRBD2; j_gene: TRBJ2-2; CDR3nt: TGCGCCAGCAGCATAGGACTAGCGGGGGCCGGGGAGCTGTTTTTT; CDR3aa: CASSIGLAGAGELFF
abundance: few; v_gene: TRBV5-1; d_gene: -; j_gene: TRBJ1-2; CDR3nt: TGCGCCAGCAGCTCAAAGACAGGCTCCGGCTATGGCTACACCTTC; CDR3aa: CASSSKTGSGYGYTF
abundance: -; v_gene: TRBV6-1; d_gene: TRBD2; j_gene: TRBJ2-3; CDR3nt: TGTGCCAGCAGTGAACGGGGGGGCACAGATACGCAGTATTTT; CDR3aa: CASSERGGTDTQYF